This T cell receptor beta chain was identified in a study of Ad26.COV2.S vaccination and SARS-CoV-2 variants. Findings of the study overall: Vaccine and placebo groups showed comparable non-spike TCR breadth.

Unmatched junction bases numbered 7, after V lost 2 bases and J lost 2 bases. The germline CDR1 and CDR2 sequences are MGHDK and SYGVNS. This CDR3 comprises 16 residues. Comment on this clone: Its cognate antigen is unknown.

The treatment denotes: some 20 received Ad26.COV2.S at low or high dose, single or two shots; several received placebo; per-sample allocation not given. Following the first vaccine or placebo injection, samples were taken on day 63. It was an adult aged 18-55 years in Boston who was the donor. Repertoires were generated with immunoSEQ multiplex PCR, while TCRdb's copy carries only in-frame clones and drops some. The sample has around 450,000 clones, around nine tenths seen once. The chain joins TRBV25-1 to TRBJ2-3; 7 bases match TRBD2. Sample: peripheral blood, taken in a trial of Ad26.COV2.S vaccine versus placebo. The sequence came from a person between 18 and 60 years old who received the Ad26.COV2.S COVID-19 vaccine or a placebo. The CDR3 nucleotides are TGTGCCAGCAGTGAAGGTCAACGGGGGGTCACAGATACGCAGTATTTT. Translating it yields CASSEGQRGVTDTQYF.